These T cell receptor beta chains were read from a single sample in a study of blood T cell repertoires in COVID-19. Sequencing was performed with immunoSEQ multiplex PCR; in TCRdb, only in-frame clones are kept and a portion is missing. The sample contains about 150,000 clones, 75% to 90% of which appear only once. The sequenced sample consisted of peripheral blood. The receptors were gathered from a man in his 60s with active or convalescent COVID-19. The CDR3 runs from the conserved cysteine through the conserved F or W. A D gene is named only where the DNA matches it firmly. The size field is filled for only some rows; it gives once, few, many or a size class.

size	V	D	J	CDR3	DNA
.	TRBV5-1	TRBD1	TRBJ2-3	CASSPRQGAGDTQYF	TGCGCCAGCAGCCCCAGACAGGGGGCAGGTGATACGCAGTATTTT
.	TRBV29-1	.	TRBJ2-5	CSVARQQETQYF	TGCAGCGTGGCCCGACAGCAAGAGACCCAGTACTTC
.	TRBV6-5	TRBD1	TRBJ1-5	CASSRSGGNQPQHF	TGTGCCAGCAGTCGGTCAGGGGGTAATCAGCCCCAGCATTTT
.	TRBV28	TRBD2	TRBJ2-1	CATNRASGSNEQFF	TGTGCCACCAACAGGGCTAGCGGGAGCAATGAGCAGTTCTTC
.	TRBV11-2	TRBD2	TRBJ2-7	CASTDMGLAAYEQYF	TGTGCCAGCACCGACATGGGACTAGCGGCCTACGAGCAGTACTTC
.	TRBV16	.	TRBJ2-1	CASSQVGTSRYNEQFF	TGTGCCAGCAGCCAAGTAGGCACTAGCAGATACAATGAGCAGTTCTTC
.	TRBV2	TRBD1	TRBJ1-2	CASSEFTGGASYGYTF	TGTGCCAGCAGTGAATTTACAGGGGGCGCTTCCTATGGCTACACCTTC
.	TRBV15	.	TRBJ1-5	CATSRVGATQPQHF	TGTGCCACCAGCAGAGTAGGGGCCACACAGCCCCAGCATTTT
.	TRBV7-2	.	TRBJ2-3	CASSLGWGLDTQYF	TGTGCCAGCAGCTTAGGATGGGGCTTAGATACGCAGTATTTT
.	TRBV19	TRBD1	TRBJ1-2	CASSPRTGGAFYGYTF	TGTGCCAGTAGCCCCCGGACAGGGGGTGCCTTTTATGGCTACACCTTC
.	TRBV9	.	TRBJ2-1	CASSVGRGSYNEQFF	TGTGCCAGCAGCGTAGGTAGGGGCTCCTACAATGAGCAGTTCTTC
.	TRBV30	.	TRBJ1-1	CAWRGGFVAFF	TGTGCCTGGAGGGGGGGGTTTGTGGCTTTCTTT
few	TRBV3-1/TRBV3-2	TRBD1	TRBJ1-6	CASSQGQGNSPLHF	TGTGCCAGCAGCCAGGGACAGGGTAATTCACCCCTCCACTTT
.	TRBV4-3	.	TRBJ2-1	CASSQEVGASGPTNEQFF	TGCGCCAGCAGCCAAGAGGTGGGGGCTAGCGGACCCACGAATGAGCAGTTCTTC
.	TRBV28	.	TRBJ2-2	CASSAAGDTGELFF	TGTGCCAGCAGCGCGGCAGGGGATACCGGGGAGCTGTTTTTT
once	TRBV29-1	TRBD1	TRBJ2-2	CSVGPSPGQGPTGELFF	TGCAGCGTTGGGCCCTCACCGGGACAGGGCCCCACCGGGGAGCTGTTTTTT
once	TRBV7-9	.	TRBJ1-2	CASSPAGQGGYGYTF	TGTGCCAGCAGCCCGGCAGGGCAGGGCGGCTATGGCTACACCTTC
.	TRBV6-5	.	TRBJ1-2	CASSYSFVGYGYTF	TGTGCCAGCAGTTACTCGTTTGTGGGCTACGGCTACACCTTC
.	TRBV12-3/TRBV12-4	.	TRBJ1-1	CASSSLGGTEAFF	TGTGCCAGCAGTTCGCTAGGTGGAACTGAAGCTTTCTTT
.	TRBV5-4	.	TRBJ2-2	CASSRGTNANTGELFF	TGTGCCAGCAGCCGAGGGACAAATGCGAACACCGGGGAGCTGTTTTTT
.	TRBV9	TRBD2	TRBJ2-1	CASSAFTSGASYNEQFF	TGTGCCAGCAGCGCGTTCACTAGCGGGGCTTCCTACAATGAGCAGTTCTTC